This T cell receptor beta chain was identified in a study of blood T cell repertoires in COVID-19. A Seattle source enrolled patients during active infection and followed them longitudinally. As handled by the study authors: Using reference gene primer amplification, nucleated cell counts were estimated. The repertoire was sequenced with immunoSEQ multiplex PCR; TCRdb's copy has only in-frame clones and lacks some. That table furnishes V, J and clone size, whereas the DNA furnished D and trimming. Of under 75,000 clones listed, around 70% are singletons. V shed 7 bases and J 0 bases; nucleotides not matched to a gene: 4. This CDR3 has 14 amino acids. Germline V lookup: CDR1 LNHDA, CDR2 SQIVND (reference sequence).

The receptor comes from a woman aged 70-85 years with COVID-19, enrolled during active disease. The rearrangement uses TRBV19 and TRBJ2-3; 7 bases fit TRBD1. The specimen sequenced was peripheral blood. CDR3 sequence reads: CASTQDRSTDTQYF. Here the CDR3 DNA reads TGTGCCAGTACCCAGGACAGGAGCACAGATACGCAGTATTTT. Combining the CDR3 with reference TRBV19 and TRBJ2-3 gives the whole variable domain DGGITQSPKYLFRKEGQNVTLSCEQNLNHDAMYWYRQDPGQGLRLIYYSQIVNDFQKGDIAEGYSVSREKKESFPLTVTSAQKNPTAFYLCASTQDRSTDTQYFGPGTRLTVL.